This TCR beta chain was obtained from a study of T cell changes during pregnancy in multiple sclerosis. This CDR3 is 20 amino acids long. V shed 2 bases and J 4 bases; nucleotides not matched to a gene: 17. Per germline, CDR1 SGHNT and CDR2 YENEEA. Assay: immunoSEQ multiplex PCR; the TCRdb copy retains only in-frame clones and omits some. The table shows over 55,000 clones, with around 94% occurring only once. The sequence was obtained from a female donor with multiple sclerosis, enrolled in a pregnancy study. This rearrangement joins TRBV11-3 to TRBJ2-5; 12 nucleotides match TRBD2. Source: CD8+ T cells from peripheral blood mononuclear cells, taken in the third trimester of pregnancy. CDR3 nucleotide sequence: TGTGCCAGCAGCTTACAATCGCGGTTACGACTAGCGGGAGACAGAGAGACCCAGTACTTC. Encoded protein: CASSLQSRLRLAGDRETQYF.